Below, one T cell receptor (beta chain) is given with its context. Its specificity is unknown. The J segment lost 2 bases and the V segment lost 5 bases, leaving 14 bases of the junction unmatched. The CDR3 is 18 amino acids. Germline assignment: CDR1 WSHSY and CDR2 SAAADI. The sample is drawn from a study of T cell responses to AZD1222 COVID-19 vaccine. Repertoires were generated with immunoSEQ multiplex PCR, while TCRdb's copy carries only in-frame clones and drops some. The table shows 120,000 or so clones, with 86% occurring only once. Study-wide points: Increases in Spike-specific TCR breadth and depth were seen after two AZD1222 doses. Regions 160-218 and 743-854 held dominance among vaccine-associated CD4 TCRs, which spanned spike. Possibly, clonal diversity was underestimated; donors were largely white British and included more females. Only 5 or 6 individuals given AZD1222 were seropositive at baseline.

Sample: peripheral blood, taken 28 days after the second AZD1222 dose. This TCR came from an adult who received the AZD1222 COVID-19 vaccine. The rearrangement uses TRBV10-2 and TRBJ2-3; 9 nucleotides align to TRBD1. For the CDR3, the DNA is TGCGCCAGCAGTCCTCCGGGACAGGGCTACTCTTACACAGATACGCAGTATTTT. Its translation: CASSPPGQGYSYTDTQYF.